These 5 T cell receptor beta chains were sequenced from one sample in a study of cytomegalovirus exposure and HLA in healthy donors (dated by TCRdb to about 2017). The receptor library was made with the immunoSEQ multiplex PCR assay. The multiplex PCR relied on a mix of 60 forward primers for TCR Vbeta segments and 13 reverse primers for TCR Jbeta segments. The immuneACCESS repertoire file appears here via TCRdb, limited to in-frame rearrangements. These files lack a portion of the clones; in checked studies, under half of the deficit traces to unresolved V genes, and the cause of the others is not known. In all, the sample holds about 59,000 clones, and approximately 80% of those were seen once. The top ten hold about 1.6% of the sample. The sequenced material came from PBMCs. These receptors all come from a human donor in good health.

V and J are TRBV29-1 and TRBJ2-7, with D tentatively TRBD2 (5 bases). The CDR3 spans 11 residues. V lost 7 bases, J lost 3 bases, and 10 bases lay in between. Germline CDR1 SQVTM, CDR2 ANQGSEA. The CDR3 sequence: CSAVRGYEQYF. The CDR3 nucleotides are TGCAGCGCCGTTCGGGGCTACGAGCAGTACTTC.

Comment on this clone: The junction departs from germline at one end; a sequencing error may be responsible. The same CDR3 arises from other DNA sequences in this sample as well. The V call is TRBV9, the J call TRBJ2-7; D is perhaps TRBD1 (6 bases). The CDR3 has 15 residues. Germline CDR1 is SGDLS and CDR2 is YYNGEE. The CDR3 loop reads CASSPRVGPGVEQYF. In DNA form, the CDR3 reads TGCGCCAGCAGCCCCCGCGTAGGGCCAGGGGTAGAGCAGTACTTC.

V and J are TRBV7-9 and TRBJ2-3, with 9 bases fitting TRBD2. There are 19 residues in the CDR3. CDR1 and CDR2 from the germline V gene are SEHNR and FQNEAQ (reference sequence). With 1 base clipped from V and 4 bases from J, the junction kept 15 bases outside the gene matches. CDR3 region: CASSLVSGWREGRSDTQYF. As DNA, the CDR3 is TGTGCCAGCAGCTTAGTCTCCGGTTGGCGGGAGGGCCGGTCAGATACGCAGTATTTT.

This clone was picked up one time. One end of the junction varies from germline; a read error may be responsible. The CDR3 loop reads CSSSQIGEKLFF. For the CDR3, the DNA is TGTTCCAGCAGTCAAATCGGTGAAAAACTGTTTTTT. The chain uses TRBV7-9 and TRBJ1-4; D ambiguous. Germline V lookup: CDR1 SEHNR, CDR2 FQNEAQ (reference sequence). This CDR3 has 12 residues.

The V gene is TRBV7-8, the J gene TRBJ2-1; 8 bases align to TRBD2. The CDR3 totals 18 residues. CDR1 SGHVS and CDR2 FQNEAQ come from the germline V gene. Trimming cost V 0 bases and J 3 bases; bases outside gene matches: 10. CDR3 protein: CASSLALAGGSFYNEQFF. The CDR3 DNA reads TGTGCCAGCAGCTTAGCCCTCGCGGGGGGTTCTTTCTACAATGAGCAGTTCTTC.